The TCR beta chain described here comes from a study of T cell responses to AZD1222 COVID-19 vaccine. Overall study context: Whether given at about 4 or about 12 weeks, second doses were pooled. General study points: Spike-spanning, vaccine-associated CD4 TCRs were dominant at 160-218 and 743-854.

TCRdb keeps only in-frame clones here, not all; method: immunoSEQ multiplex PCR. The repertoire consists of 120,000 to 150,000 clones, with around nine tenths occurring once and the leading ten covering 5.2%. Germline lookup yields CDR1 MNHEY and CDR2 SVGEGT. The CDR3 consists of 16 residues. With 4 bases removed from V and 5 bases from J, the gap between germline ends came to 17 bases. Of note for this clone: Its target is not known.

Sequencing was performed on peripheral blood, taken on day 0 of AZD1222 vaccination. The J gene is TRBJ1-4, the V gene TRBV6-2 or TRBV6-3, with D maybe TRBD1 (5 bases). This TCR was sampled from an adult in good health. The CDR3 loop reads CASSSIALGENEKLFF. The CDR3, as DNA: TGTGCCAGCAGTTCCATTGCCTTGGGGGAAAATGAAAAACTGTTTTTT.